The 10 T cell receptor beta chains listed next were all sequenced from one sample in a study of shared clonotypes between healthy human individuals (dated by TCRdb to the early 2020s). The receptor library was made with the immunoSEQ multiplex PCR assay. The clones in this table, taken by TCRdb from immuneACCESS, are in-frame only. Not every clone is retained; where verified, under half of the shortfall comes from an unresolved V gene, and the cause of the rest is unknown. In this sample the table shows some 2.1 million clones, about 95% of which occur a single time. Jointly, the top ten make up 1.1% of the sample. For the CD8 naive samples, CD45RO-negative cells were positively selected for CCR7, yielding a CD45RA+CCR7+ population from which TemRA cells were excluded. Sequencing was carried out using naive CD8+ T cells sorted from blood. Interpreted using the paper, the cell subset or site label stands for: CD45RA+CCR7+. The receptors were sampled from a man aged 18 to 29 in good health.

The chain joins TRBV5-1 to TRBJ1-3; D is ambiguous. The CDR3 loop spans 15 amino acids. V was trimmed by 4 bases and J by 3 bases, leaving 14 bases between them. CDR1 is SGHRS and CDR2 is YFSETQ in the germline V gene. The CDR3 DNA sequence: TGCGCCAGCAGCCTGGTCTGGGAAAGTGGAAACACCATATATTTT. Translating gives CASSLVWESGNTIYF.

The chain employs TRBV30 and TRBJ2-7; no definite D call. The CDR3 is made up of 12 amino acids. Germline V gene sequence: CDR1 GTSNPN, CDR2 SVGIG (reference sequence). V was trimmed by 0 bases and J by 6 bases, leaving 9 bases between them. This chain's CDR3 is CAWSVRPSEQYF. The CDR3 DNA reads TGTGCCTGGAGTGTACGCCCTTCCGAGCAGTACTTC.

V usage is TRBV6-5 and J usage is TRBJ2-3, with TRBD2 as a possible D gene (6 bases). Trimming pared 2 bases from V and 5 bases from J, leaving 11 bases between. CDR1 and CDR2 (germline): MNHEY, SVGAGI. This CDR3 comprises 14 residues. CDR3 loop: CASSYGISGDTQYF. The CDR3 region has the DNA TGTGCCAGCAGTTACGGAATTAGCGGAGATACGCAGTATTTT.

The genes are TRBV7-3 and TRBJ2-1; 10 bases are shared with TRBD2. Looked up from germline, CDR1 is SGHTA and CDR2 is FQGTGA. CDR3 length equals 14 residues. Trimming removed 5 bases from V and 8 bases from J; junction bases left unmatched: 6. CDR3 sequence reads: CASSPGLATHEQFF. In DNA form, the CDR3 reads TGTGCCAGCAGCCCGGGACTAGCGACCCATGAGCAGTTCTTC.

V usage is TRBV4-2 and J usage is TRBJ2-7, with D hard to call. Trimming cost V 1 base and J 0 bases, with 4 bases left between them. There are 13 residues in the CDR3. CDR1 and CDR2 (germline): LGHNA, YNFKEQ. The chain's CDR3 is CASSQGPSYEQYF. The CDR3 region has the DNA TGTGCCAGCAGCCAAGGGCCCTCCTACGAGCAGTACTTC.

This clone was seen more than once but under ten times. In the same sample, other DNA sequences code for this CDR3. The chain joins TRBV19 to TRBJ2-2; TRBD1 is a possible D gene (6 bases). The ends were cut back, 3 bases at V and 6 bases at J, with 8 bases in the middle. CDR1 LNHDA and CDR2 SQIVND come from the germline V gene (reference sequence). There are 13 residues in the CDR3. The CDR3 sequence: CASSIAGAGELFF. In DNA form, the CDR3 reads TGTGCCAGTAGTATCGCAGGGGCCGGGGAGCTGTTTTTT.

J is TRBJ2-3 and V is TRBV11-2; the match to TRBD2 covers 10 bases. J was trimmed by 2 bases and V by 5 bases; bases with no gene match: 7. The CDR3 runs to 16 residues. Germline V gene sequence: CDR1 SGHAT, CDR2 FQNNGV. The CDR3 reads CASSPPTSGVTDTQYF. CDR3 sequence (DNA): TGTGCCAGCAGCCCCCCAACTAGCGGGGTCACAGATACGCAGTATTTT.

The V gene is TRBV2, the J gene TRBJ2-3; 7 positions match TRBD1. CDR3 size: 14 residues. V lost 4 bases to trimming and J lost 2 bases; unmatched junction nucleotides: 3. The germline gives CDR1 SNHLY, CDR2 FYNNEI. CDR3 residues: CASSVGTDTDTQYF. The CDR3, as DNA: TGTGCCAGCAGTGTCGGGACAGACACAGATACGCAGTATTTT.

The rearrangement uses TRBV6-4 and TRBJ1-5; possible D gene TRBD1, 6 bases. Germline-derived CDR1 and CDR2 are MRHNA and SNTAGT. The CDR3 runs 17 residues. V dropped 2 bases and J dropped 1 base, with 15 bases sitting between them. CDR3 DNA: TGTGCCAGCAGTGACGCAGTTAGGACAGAAAGCAATCAGCCCCAGCATTTT. It codes for CASSDAVRTESNQPQHF.

The chain recombines TRBV6-4 with TRBJ1-2; maybe TRBD1 (6 bases). The V end was cut by 3 bases, the J end by 2 bases, with 19 bases between. CDR1 is MRHNA, CDR2 SNTAGT, per germline. The CDR3 sequence is 17 residues long. In DNA form, the CDR3 reads TGTGCCAGCAGTGAAAACATCATGGGACAAGGGAACTATGGCTACACCTTC. Encoded protein: CASSENIMGQGNYGYTF.